This T cell receptor beta chain stems from a study of cytomegalovirus exposure and HLA in healthy donors. The CDR3 consists of 16 residues. J gave up 0 bases and V 3 bases, and 8 bases lay outside the gene matches. CDR1 is MNHNS and CDR2 is SASEGT in the germline V gene. PCR employed 60 Vbeta and 13 Jbeta primers. The method was immunoSEQ multiplex PCR; TCRdb's version includes in-frame clones alone and lacks a portion of them. The sample gives 120,000 to 150,000 clones, about 82% of which show up once; 3.5% to 4.5% is in the top ten. Source material: PBMCs. This clonotype originated in a woman between 35 and 50 years old in good health and CMV-seropositive. The chain recombines TRBV6-1 with TRBJ2-7; 7 bases fit TRBD1. The CDR3 DNA reads TGTGCCAGCAGTGATTGCCGGGACAGAAGCTCCTACGAGCAGTACTTC. Its protein product is CASSDCRDRSSYEQYF.